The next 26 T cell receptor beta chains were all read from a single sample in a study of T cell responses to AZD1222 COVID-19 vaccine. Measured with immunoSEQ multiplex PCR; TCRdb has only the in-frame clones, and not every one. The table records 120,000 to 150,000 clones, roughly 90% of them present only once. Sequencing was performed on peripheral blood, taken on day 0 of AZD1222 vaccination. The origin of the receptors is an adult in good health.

The CDR3 loop is CASSQDPPDSSYEQYF. CDR3 DNA: TGCGCCAGCAGCCAAGATCCCCCGGACAGCTCCTACGAGCAGTACTTC. The V and J genes are TRBV4-3 and TRBJ2-7; TRBD1 might be the D (6 bases). Trimming removed 0 bases from V and 0 bases from J, with 12 bases in between. The length of the CDR3 is 16 residues. Germline V gives CDR1 LGHNA, CDR2 YSLEER.

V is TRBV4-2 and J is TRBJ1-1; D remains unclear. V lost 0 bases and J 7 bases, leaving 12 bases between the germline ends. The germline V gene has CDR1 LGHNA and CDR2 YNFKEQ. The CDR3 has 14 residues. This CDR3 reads CASSQDLAGSEAFF. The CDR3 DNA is TGTGCCAGCAGCCAAGATCTAGCGGGGAGTGAAGCTTTCTTT.

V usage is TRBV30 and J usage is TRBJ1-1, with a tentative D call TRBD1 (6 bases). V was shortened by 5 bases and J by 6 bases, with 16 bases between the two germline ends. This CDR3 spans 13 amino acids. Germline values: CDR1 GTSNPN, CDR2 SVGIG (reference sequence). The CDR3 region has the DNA TGTGCCTGGGGAAAGGGGGAGAGGTCTGAAGCTTTCTTT. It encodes CAWGKGERSEAFF.

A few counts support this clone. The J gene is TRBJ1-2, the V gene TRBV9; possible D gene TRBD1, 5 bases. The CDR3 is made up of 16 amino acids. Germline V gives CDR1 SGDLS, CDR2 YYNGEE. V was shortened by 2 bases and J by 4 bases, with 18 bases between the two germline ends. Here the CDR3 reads CASSVAAQGAAYGYTF. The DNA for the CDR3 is TGTGCCAGCAGCGTTGCTGCCCAAGGGGCCGCCTATGGCTACACCTTC.

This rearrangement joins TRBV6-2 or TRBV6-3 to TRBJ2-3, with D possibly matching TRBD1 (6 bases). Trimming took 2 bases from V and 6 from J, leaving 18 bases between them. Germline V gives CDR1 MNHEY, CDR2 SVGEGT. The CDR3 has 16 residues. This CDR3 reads CASSYGTGFSLDTQYF. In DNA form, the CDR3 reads TGTGCCAGCAGTTACGGTACAGGGTTTTCCTTGGATACGCAGTATTTT.

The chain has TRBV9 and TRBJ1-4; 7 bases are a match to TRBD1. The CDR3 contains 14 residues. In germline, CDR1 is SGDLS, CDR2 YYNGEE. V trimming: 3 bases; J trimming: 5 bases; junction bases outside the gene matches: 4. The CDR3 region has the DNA TGTGCCAGCAGCGCCCAGGGGGGGAATGAAAAACTGTTTTTT. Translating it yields CASSAQGGNEKLFF.

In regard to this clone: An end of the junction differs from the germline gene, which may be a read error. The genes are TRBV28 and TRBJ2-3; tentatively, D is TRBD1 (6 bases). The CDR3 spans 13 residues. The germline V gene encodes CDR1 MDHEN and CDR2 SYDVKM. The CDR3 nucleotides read TGTGCCGGCAGGGGTGCCTCCACAGATACGCAGTATTTT. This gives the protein CAGRGASTDTQYF. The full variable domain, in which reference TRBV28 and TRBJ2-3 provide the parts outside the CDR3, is DVKVTQSSRYLVKRTGEKVFLECVQDMDHENMFWYRQDPGLGLRLIYFSYDVKMKEKGDIPEGYSVSREKKERFSLILESASTNQTSMYLCAGRGASTDTQYFGPGTRLTVL.

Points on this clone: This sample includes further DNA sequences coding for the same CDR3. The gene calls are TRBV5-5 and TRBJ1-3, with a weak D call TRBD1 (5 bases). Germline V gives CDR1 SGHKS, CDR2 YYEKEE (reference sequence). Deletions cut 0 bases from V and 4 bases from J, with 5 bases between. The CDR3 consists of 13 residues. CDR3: CASSLGQGNTIYF. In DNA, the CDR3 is TGTGCCAGCAGCTTGGGACAGGGAAACACCATATATTTT.

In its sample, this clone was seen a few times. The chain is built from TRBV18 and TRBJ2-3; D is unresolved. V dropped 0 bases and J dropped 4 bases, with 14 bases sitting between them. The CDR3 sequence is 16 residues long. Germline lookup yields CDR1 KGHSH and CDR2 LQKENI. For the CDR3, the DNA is TGTGCCAGCTCACCACCCACGGACCCACGGGCAGATACGCAGTATTTT. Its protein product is CASSPPTDPRADTQYF. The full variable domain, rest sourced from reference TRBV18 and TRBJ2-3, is NAGVMQNPRHLVRRRGQEARLRCSPMKGHSHVYWYRQLPEEGLKFMVYLQKENIIDESGMPKERFSAEFPKEGPSILRIQQVVRGDSAAYFCASSPPTDPRADTQYFGPGTRLTVL.

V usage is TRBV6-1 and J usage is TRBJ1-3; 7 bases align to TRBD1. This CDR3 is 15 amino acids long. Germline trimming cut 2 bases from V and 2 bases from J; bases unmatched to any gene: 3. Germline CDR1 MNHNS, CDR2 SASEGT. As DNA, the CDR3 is TGTGCCAGCAGTGAAACTACAGGGGCTGGAAACACCATATATTTT. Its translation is CASSETTGAGNTIYF.

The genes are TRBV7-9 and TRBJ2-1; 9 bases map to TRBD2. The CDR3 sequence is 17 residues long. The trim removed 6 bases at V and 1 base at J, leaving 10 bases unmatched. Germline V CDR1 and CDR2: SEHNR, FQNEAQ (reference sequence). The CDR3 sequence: CASRGYLTSGSYNEQFF. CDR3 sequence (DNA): TGTGCCAGCAGGGGTTACCTAACTAGCGGGTCCTACAATGAGCAGTTCTTC. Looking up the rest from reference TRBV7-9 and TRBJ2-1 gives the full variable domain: DTGVSQNPRHKITKRGQNVTFRCDPISEHNRLYWYRQTLGQGPEFLTYFQNEAQLEKSRLLSDRFSAERPKGSFSTLEIQRTEQGDSAMYLCASRGYLTSGSYNEQFFGPGTRLTVL.

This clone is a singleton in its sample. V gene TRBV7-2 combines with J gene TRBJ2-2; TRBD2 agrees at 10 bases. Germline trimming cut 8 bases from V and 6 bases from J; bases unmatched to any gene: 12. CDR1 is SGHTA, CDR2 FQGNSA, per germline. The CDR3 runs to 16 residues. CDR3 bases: TGTGCCAGCGCGCAGTTCGGGCTAGCGGGGGCCGGGGAGCTGTTTTTT. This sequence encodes CASAQFGLAGAGELFF.

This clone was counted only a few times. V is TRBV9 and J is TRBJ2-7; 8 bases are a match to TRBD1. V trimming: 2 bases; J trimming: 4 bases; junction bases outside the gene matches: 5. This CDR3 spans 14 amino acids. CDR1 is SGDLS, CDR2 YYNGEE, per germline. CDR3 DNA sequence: TGTGCCAGCAGCGTCGGGACAGGACGGTACGAGCAGTACTTC. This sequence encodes CASSVGTGRYEQYF.

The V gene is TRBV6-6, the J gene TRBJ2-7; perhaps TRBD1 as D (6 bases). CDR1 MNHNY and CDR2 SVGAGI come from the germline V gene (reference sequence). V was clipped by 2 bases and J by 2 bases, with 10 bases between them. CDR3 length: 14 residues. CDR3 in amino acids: CASSYVDSTYEQYF. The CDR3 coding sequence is TGTGCCAGCAGTTACGTGGACAGCACCTACGAGCAGTACTTC.

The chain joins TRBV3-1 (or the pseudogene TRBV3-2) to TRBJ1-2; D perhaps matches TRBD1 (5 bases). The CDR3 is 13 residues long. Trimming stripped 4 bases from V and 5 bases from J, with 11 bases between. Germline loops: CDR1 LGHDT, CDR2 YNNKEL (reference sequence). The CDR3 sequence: CASSPMGRYGYTF. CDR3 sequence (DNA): TGTGCCAGCAGCCCTATGGGACGGTATGGCTACACCTTC.

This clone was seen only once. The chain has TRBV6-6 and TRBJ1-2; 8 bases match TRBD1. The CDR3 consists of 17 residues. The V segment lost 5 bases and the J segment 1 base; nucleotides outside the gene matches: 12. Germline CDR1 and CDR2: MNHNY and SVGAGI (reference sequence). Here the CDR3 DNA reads TGTGCCAGCAGTCCAGGACAGGGAGTCCCCCATAACTATGGCTACACCTTC. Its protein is CASSPGQGVPHNYGYTF.

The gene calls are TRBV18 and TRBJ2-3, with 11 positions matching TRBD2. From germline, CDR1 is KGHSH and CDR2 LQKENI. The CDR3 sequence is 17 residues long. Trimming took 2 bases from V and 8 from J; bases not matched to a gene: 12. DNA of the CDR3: TGTGCCAGCTCACCAGACGGGACTAGCGGTGCTCAGGGTACGCAGTATTTT. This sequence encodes CASSPDGTSGAQGTQYF.

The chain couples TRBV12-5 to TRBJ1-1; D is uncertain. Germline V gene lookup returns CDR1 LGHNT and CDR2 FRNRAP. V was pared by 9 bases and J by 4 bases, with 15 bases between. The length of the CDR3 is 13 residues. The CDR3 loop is CASLIGGFTEAFF. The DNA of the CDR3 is TGTGCTAGCCTTATTGGCGGTTTCACTGAAGCTTTCTTT.

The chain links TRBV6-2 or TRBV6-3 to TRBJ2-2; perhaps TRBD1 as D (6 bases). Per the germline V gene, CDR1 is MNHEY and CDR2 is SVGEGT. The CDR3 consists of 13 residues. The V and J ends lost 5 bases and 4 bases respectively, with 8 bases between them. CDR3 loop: CASSGQTTGELFF. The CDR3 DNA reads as TGTGCCAGCAGTGGACAGACCACCGGGGAGCTGTTTTTT.

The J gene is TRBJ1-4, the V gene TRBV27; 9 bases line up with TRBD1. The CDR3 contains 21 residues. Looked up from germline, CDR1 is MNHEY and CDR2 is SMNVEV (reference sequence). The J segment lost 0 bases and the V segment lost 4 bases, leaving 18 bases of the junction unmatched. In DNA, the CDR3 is TGTGCCAGCAGTTCCGAGGCTCCCGACAGGGGGATTTCCGCAACTAATGAAAAACTGTTTTTT. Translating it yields CASSSEAPDRGISATNEKLFF.

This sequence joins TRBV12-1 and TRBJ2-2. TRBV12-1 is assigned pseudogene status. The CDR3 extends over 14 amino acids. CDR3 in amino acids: CASSFERVTGELFF. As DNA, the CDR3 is TGTGCCAGCAGCTTCGAAAGGGTTACCGGGGAGCTGTTTTTT.

As DNA, the CDR3 is TGTGCCAGCACCCGATCGGGGGGTGGCTATGGCTACACCTTC. This gives the protein CASTRSGGGYGYTF. The rearrangement links TRBV27 to TRBJ1-2, with D perhaps matching TRBD1 (5 bases). This CDR3 region has 14 residues. CDR1 and CDR2 (germline): MNHEY, SMNVEV (reference sequence). V lost 7 bases and J lost 4, with 16 bases in between.

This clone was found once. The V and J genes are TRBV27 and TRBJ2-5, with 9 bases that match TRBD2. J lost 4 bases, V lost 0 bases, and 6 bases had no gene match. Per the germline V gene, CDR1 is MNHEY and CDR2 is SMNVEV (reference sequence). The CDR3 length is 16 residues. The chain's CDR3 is CASSLSGLASGETQYF. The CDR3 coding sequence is TGTGCCAGCAGTTTATCAGGACTAGCGTCAGGAGAGACCCAGTACTTC.

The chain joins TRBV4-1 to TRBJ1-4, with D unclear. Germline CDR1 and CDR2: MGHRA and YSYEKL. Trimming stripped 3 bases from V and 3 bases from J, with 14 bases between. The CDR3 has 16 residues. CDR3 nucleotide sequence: TGCGCCAGCAGCCATCTTGTGGAGACCCCTAATGAAAAACTGTTTTTT. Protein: CASSHLVETPNEKLFF.

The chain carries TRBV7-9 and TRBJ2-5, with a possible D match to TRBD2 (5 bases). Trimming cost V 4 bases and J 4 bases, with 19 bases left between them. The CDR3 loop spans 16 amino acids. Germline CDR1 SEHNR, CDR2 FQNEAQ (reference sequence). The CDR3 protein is CASSSPRDEGRETQYF. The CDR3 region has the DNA TGTGCCAGCAGCTCCCCGAGAGACGAGGGTCGAGAGACCCAGTACTTC.

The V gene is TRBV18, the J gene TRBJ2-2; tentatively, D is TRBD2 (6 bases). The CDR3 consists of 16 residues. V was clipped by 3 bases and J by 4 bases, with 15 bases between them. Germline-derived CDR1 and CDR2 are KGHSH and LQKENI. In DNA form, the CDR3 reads TGTGCCAGCTCACCTCAACAGCGGGTTGGCACCGGGGAGCTGTTTTTT. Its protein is CASSPQQRVGTGELFF.